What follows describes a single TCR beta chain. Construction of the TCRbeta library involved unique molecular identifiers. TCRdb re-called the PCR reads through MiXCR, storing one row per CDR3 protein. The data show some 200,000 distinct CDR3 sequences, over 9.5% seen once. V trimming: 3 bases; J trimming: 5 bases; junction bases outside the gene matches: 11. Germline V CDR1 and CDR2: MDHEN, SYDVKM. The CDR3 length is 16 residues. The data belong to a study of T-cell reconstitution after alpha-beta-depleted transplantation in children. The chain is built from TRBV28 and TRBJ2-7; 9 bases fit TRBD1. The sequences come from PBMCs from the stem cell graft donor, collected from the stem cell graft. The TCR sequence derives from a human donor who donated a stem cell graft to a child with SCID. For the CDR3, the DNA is TGTGCCAGCAGTTTTAATGAATTGGGACAGGGTAACGAGCAGTACTTC. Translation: CASSFNELGQGNEQYF. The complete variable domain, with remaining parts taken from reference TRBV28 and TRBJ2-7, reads DVKVTQSSRYLVKRTGEKVFLECVQDMDHENMFWYRQDPGLGLRLIYFSYDVKMKEKGDIPEGYSVSREKKERFSLILESASTNQTSMYLCASSFNELGQGNEQYFGPGTRLTVT.